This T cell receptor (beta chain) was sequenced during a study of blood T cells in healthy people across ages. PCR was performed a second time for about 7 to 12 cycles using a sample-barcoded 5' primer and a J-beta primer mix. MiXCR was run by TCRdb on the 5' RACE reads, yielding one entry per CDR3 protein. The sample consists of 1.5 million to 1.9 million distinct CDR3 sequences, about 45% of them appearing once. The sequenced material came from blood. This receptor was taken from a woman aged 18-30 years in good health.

The CDR3 DNA reads TGCGCCAGCAGCTTGGGGGCGGGAGGTGAGCAGTTCTTC. Translation: CASSLGAGGEQFF. The chain uses TRBV5-1 and TRBJ2-1, with 8 bases matching TRBD2. With V trimmed by 0 bases and J by 9 bases, 2 bases remained unmatched. The CDR3 has 13 residues. The germline gives CDR1 SGHRS, CDR2 YFSETQ.